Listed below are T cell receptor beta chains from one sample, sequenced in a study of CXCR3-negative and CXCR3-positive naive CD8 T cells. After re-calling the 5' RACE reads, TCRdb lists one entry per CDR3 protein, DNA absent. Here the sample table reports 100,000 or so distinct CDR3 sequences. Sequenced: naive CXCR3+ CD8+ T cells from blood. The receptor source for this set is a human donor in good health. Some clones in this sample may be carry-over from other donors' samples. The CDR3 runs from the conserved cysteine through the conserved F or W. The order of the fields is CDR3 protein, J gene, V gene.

CASSYGQGSAEAFF | TRBJ1-1 | TRBV6-5
CASSHNPTGAYEQYF | TRBJ2-7 | TRBV27
CASSAEIPERGGYNEQFF | TRBJ2-1 | TRBV4-3
CASSTHDSHNQPQHF | TRBJ1-5 | TRBV19
CASSYAIDGPRNEQFF | TRBJ2-1 | TRBV6-6
CSASRDPSGANVLTF | TRBJ2-6 | TRBV20-1
CASSPTGTGNYGYTF | TRBJ1-2 | TRBV7-8
CASSSSGPYEQYF | TRBJ2-7 | TRBV5-5
CASSLTGTGEYF | TRBJ2-3 | TRBV28
CASSEGPYNQPQHF | TRBJ1-5 | TRBV25-1
CAWSEGFYGYTF | TRBJ1-2 | TRBV30
CASSSGGPNTGELFF | TRBJ2-2 | TRBV5-6
CASSIGGEMFSGWGIQYF | TRBJ2-4 | TRBV12-3/TRBV12-4
CASSPFIDGELFF | TRBJ2-2 | TRBV3-1
CASSFGASGNEQFF | TRBJ2-1 | TRBV7-3
CAWSVRGVSNQPQHF | TRBJ1-5 | TRBV30
CASSRSNEQFF | TRBJ2-1 | TRBV6-2/TRBV6-3
CASSALMGPYNEQFF | TRBJ2-1 | TRBV19
CASSLRNRGGVPPREQYF | TRBJ2-7 | TRBV28
CSARGQAEHEQYF | TRBJ2-7 | TRBV20-1
CASSSEGGGQFF | TRBJ2-1 | TRBV7-8
CASSSPTGWRDIQYF | TRBJ2-4 | TRBV28
CASSPLARTGELFF | TRBJ2-2 | TRBV28
CATSRDLRGSYGEQYF | TRBJ2-7 | TRBV15
CASSFGSGELFF | TRBJ2-2 | TRBV7-7
CSASNPPGGRYNEQFF | TRBJ2-1 | TRBV20-1
CASSLYQDIQYF | TRBJ2-4 | TRBV7-9
CASSLFLAGFTDTQYF | TRBJ2-3 | TRBV12-3/TRBV12-4
CAASGVYNEQFF | TRBJ2-1 | TRBV7-9
CSVVGLPSTDTQYF | TRBJ2-3 | TRBV29-1
CSVVPGQKNTGELFF | TRBJ2-2 | TRBV29-1
CASSTRTGGGYEQYF | TRBJ2-7 | TRBV9
CSSSPGTSNYGYTF | TRBJ1-2 | TRBV9
CSARLISSYEQYF | TRBJ2-7 | TRBV20-1
CASSQGPQRHFEQYF | TRBJ2-7 | TRBV14
CASSYGLAGFRTQYF | TRBJ2-5 | TRBV12-3/TRBV12-4
CASSMSGVVNEQFF | TRBJ2-1 | TRBV19
CASSPLLAGGADTIYF | TRBJ1-3 | TRBV7-9
CASSGESGRQHEQYF | TRBJ2-7 | TRBV14
CASSPRRGGSSGANVLTF | TRBJ2-6 | TRBV7-3
CASSLGTSVYSSYEQYF | TRBJ2-7 | TRBV7-2
CASSSAHPIGPRIDEQFF | TRBJ2-1 | TRBV12-3/TRBV12-4
CASSFIPSGEYQETQYF | TRBJ2-5 | TRBV5-1
CASSYRGRSDEQYF | TRBJ2-7 | TRBV6-5
CASSGEVYNEQFF | TRBJ2-1 | TRBV9
CSAVIGEAYEQYF | TRBJ2-7 | TRBV29-1